A single sample is the source of the 25 T cell receptor beta chains below, sequenced in a study of memory CD4+ T cells and cytomegalovirus serostatus. Single viable CD3+CD4+CD8-CD45RO+ cells were sorted as the memory CD4+ T cells. Generated by immunoSEQ multiplex PCR, the TCRdb table keeps only in-frame clones and is missing some. The sample yields roughly 50,000 clones, approximately 82% seen once. The sample taken for sequencing was memory CD4+ T cells from blood. These receptors were obtained from an adult in good health and CMV-seronegative. Some clones in this sample may be carry-over from other donors' samples.

V gene TRBV5-1 combines with J gene TRBJ1-1; tentatively, D is TRBD1 (6 bases). The CDR3 has 13 residues. Germline V gene lookup returns CDR1 SGHRS and CDR2 YFSETQ. Trimming shortened V by 0 bases and J by 7 bases, and 10 bases separated the two germline ends. The CDR3, as DNA: TGCGCCAGCAGCTTGGATAGGGGGGTTGAAGCTTTCTTT. Protein sequence: CASSLDRGVEAFF.

This clone has a single count. The rearrangement links TRBV11-3 to TRBJ2-1; possible D gene TRBD2, 8 bases. There are 16 residues in the CDR3. With 5 bases removed from V and 6 bases from J, the gap between germline ends came to 20 bases. In germline, CDR1 is SGHNT, CDR2 YENEEA. The DNA for the CDR3 is TGTGCCAGCAGCCCCAGGGGGGCGGGAGGAGGCAATGAGCAGTTCTTC. Protein: CASSPRGAGGGNEQFF.

The chain recombines TRBV5-4 with TRBJ1-2, with 10 bases matching TRBD1. The germline CDR1 and CDR2 sequences are SGHNT and YYREEE (reference sequence). V was clipped by 5 bases and J by 4 bases; unmatched bases: 2. CDR3 length: 13 amino acids. The CDR3 loop reads CASSRDRGYGYTF. The CDR3 DNA reads as TGTGCCAGCAGTCGGGACAGGGGCTATGGCTACACCTTC.

The J gene is TRBJ2-7, the V gene TRBV7-2; 8 bases line up with TRBD2. The J segment lost 0 bases and the V segment lost 8 bases, leaving 6 bases of the junction unmatched. The V gene's germline CDR1 is SGHTA and CDR2 FQGNSA. The CDR3 extends over 14 amino acids. CDR3 in DNA: TGTGCCAGCCAGACCGGGAGGGCCTCCTACGAGCAGTACTTC. Its translation is CASQTGRASYEQYF. The full variable domain, in which reference TRBV7-2 and TRBJ2-7 provide the parts outside the CDR3, is GAGVSQSPSNKVTEKGKDVELRCDPISGHTALYWYRQSLGQGLEFLIYFQGNSAPDKSGLPSDRFSAERTGGSVSTLTIQRTQQEDSAVYLCASQTGRASYEQYFGPGTRLTVT.

This chain uses TRBV9 with TRBJ1-1; D is uncertain. Trimming took off 0 bases at V and 7 bases at J, with 10 bases between the two ends. From germline, CDR1 is SGDLS and CDR2 YYNGEE. This CDR3 has 13 amino acids. CDR3 coding DNA: TGTGCCAGCAGCGTAGTTGGGATCGGTGAAGCTTTCTTT. This codes for CASSVVGIGEAFF.

J is TRBJ2-3 and V is TRBV6-5; D uncertain. From germline, CDR1 is MNHEY and CDR2 SVGAGI. The V end was cut by 3 bases, the J end by 1 base, with 5 bases between. This CDR3 has 13 amino acids. The CDR3 DNA is TGTGCCAGCAGTTATGACGGCACAGATACGCAGTATTTT. It is translated as CASSYDGTDTQYF.

The V gene is TRBV28, the J gene TRBJ2-5; D is ambiguous. Germline loops: CDR1 MDHEN, CDR2 SYDVKM. V was pared by 6 bases and J by 5 bases, with 7 bases between. There are 11 residues in the CDR3. The CDR3 nucleotides are TGTGCCAGCAGGCAAGAGGAGACCCAGTACTTC. The encoded protein is CASRQEETQYF. Filled out from reference TRBV28 and TRBJ2-5, the complete variable domain reads DVKVTQSSRYLVKRTGEKVFLECVQDMDHENMFWYRQDPGLGLRLIYFSYDVKMKEKGDIPEGYSVSREKKERFSLILESASTNQTSMYLCASRQEETQYFGPGTRLLVL.

This clone has a single count. This chain links TRBV19 with TRBJ1-1; D gene uncertain. V lost 6 bases and J lost 1, with 12 bases in between. In germline, CDR1 is LNHDA, CDR2 SQIVND (reference sequence). There are 14 residues in the CDR3. This CDR3 is CASSLRESNTEAFF. The DNA for the CDR3 is TGTGCCAGTAGCTTGAGGGAGTCGAACACTGAAGCTTTCTTT.

This chain uses TRBV19 with TRBJ1-1; D perhaps matches TRBD1 (5 bases). Germline CDR1 is LNHDA and CDR2 is SQIVND (reference sequence). The CDR3 is 13 amino acids. V gave up 2 bases and J gave up 7 bases, with 11 bases separating them. The CDR3 here is CASSIRGNVEAFF. The CDR3 DNA reads TGTGCCAGTAGTATAAGGGGCAACGTTGAAGCTTTCTTT.

The chain carries TRBV4-1 and TRBJ2-1, with 11 bases identical to TRBD2. Germline loops: CDR1 MGHRA, CDR2 YSYEKL. V was clipped by 2 bases and J by 4 bases; unmatched bases: 4. CDR3 length: 16 amino acids. The CDR3 region is CASSQRTSGQYNEQFF. CDR3 DNA: TGCGCCAGCAGCCAACGGACTAGCGGGCAATACAATGAGCAGTTCTTC.

This chain joins TRBV11-3 and TRBJ2-1, with 9 bases identical to TRBD2. CDR1 and CDR2 (germline): SGHNT, YENEEA. Losses at the gene ends were 7 bases for V and 10 bases for J; bases not matched to a gene: 11. The CDR3 length is 14 residues. The CDR3 loop reads CASKAGGWFGEQFF. The DNA of the CDR3 is TGTGCCAGCAAGGCGGGAGGGTGGTTTGGGGAGCAGTTCTTC.

This chain links TRBV2 with TRBJ1-2, with a possible D match to TRBD1 (5 bases). V was trimmed by 3 bases and J by 1 base, leaving 15 bases between them. CDR1 is SNHLY and CDR2 is FYNNEI in the germline V gene. There are 16 residues in the CDR3. CDR3 nucleotides: TGTGCCAGCAGTGAGGAGACAGTACCTATTAACTATGGCTACACCTTC. This codes for CASSEETVPINYGYTF.

This clone turned up a few times. This chain joins TRBV5-4 and TRBJ1-1; 7 bases fit TRBD1. The CDR3 has 16 residues. The junction had 18 bases not matched to a gene; V was cut back by 6 bases and J by 7 bases. Germline CDR1 and CDR2: SGHNT and YYREEE (reference sequence). The CDR3 loop reads CASKLRGTVEGSEAFF. CDR3 coding DNA: TGTGCCAGCAAGCTCAGGGGGACCGTTGAGGGGAGTGAAGCTTTCTTT.

The CDR3, as DNA: TGTGCCAGCAGTGTCCTAAGGGGGGCGGCTTACGAGCAGTACTTC. Translation gives CASSVLRGAAYEQYF. The V and J genes are TRBV6-1 and TRBJ2-7, with D possibly being TRBD1 or TRBD2 (6 bases each). Deletions cut 4 bases from V and 4 bases from J, with 17 bases between. From germline, CDR1 is MNHNS and CDR2 SASEGT. This CDR3 is built from 15 residues.

This clone was seen only once. This sequence joins TRBV30 and TRBJ2-2; D might be TRBD1 (5 bases). Germline assignment: CDR1 GTSNPN and CDR2 SVGIG (reference sequence). V was clipped by 0 bases and J by 6 bases, with 14 bases between them. The CDR3 is 15 amino acids. CDR3: CAWSVRSLGAGELFF. The DNA of the CDR3 is TGTGCCTGGAGTGTTCGGTCCCTAGGGGCCGGGGAGCTGTTTTTT.

CDR3 sequence: CASSFGGGRYQETQYF. CDR3 sequence (DNA): TGTGCCAGCAGCTTCGGGGGAGGCAGGTACCAAGAGACCCAGTACTTC. The V and J genes are TRBV7-8 and TRBJ2-5; TRBD2 might be the D (6 bases). Looked up from germline, CDR1 is SGHVS and CDR2 is FQNEAQ. The CDR3 length is 16 residues. Trimming shortened V by 3 bases and J by 0 bases, and 14 bases separated the two germline ends.

J is TRBJ2-7 and V is TRBV10-3; D possibly matches TRBD1 or TRBD2 (5 bases each). Germline values: CDR1 ENHRY, CDR2 SYGVKD. The V gene lost 10 bases and the J gene lost 3 bases, with 22 bases spanning the gap. The CDR3 runs to 15 residues. CDR3 region: CANGARRGRGYEQYF. CDR3 nucleotides: TGTGCCAACGGGGCAAGACGGGGCCGGGGCTACGAGCAGTACTTC.

This clone was counted between two and nine times. At one boundary the junction diverges from the germline segment, which might be a read error. This chain links TRBV6-1 with TRBJ2-7; possibly TRBD1 for D (5 bases). Looked up from germline, CDR1 is MNHNS and CDR2 is SASEGT. The CDR3 totals 15 residues. The chain's CDR3 is CASSEGHFRNYEQYF. For the CDR3, the DNA is TGTGCCAGCAGCGAAGGACACTTTCGGAACTACGAGCAGTACTTC.

The V gene is TRBV19, the J gene TRBJ2-3; 11 bases are shared with TRBD2. There are 15 residues in the CDR3. Germline CDR1 and CDR2: LNHDA and SQIVND (reference sequence). Trimming took 8 bases from V and 7 from J; bases not matched to a gene: 11. The CDR3 DNA reads TGTGCCAGTTCCTCTCGACTAGCGGGACCGAATACGCAGTATTTT. It is translated as CASSSRLAGPNTQYF.

The rearrangement links TRBV5-6 to TRBJ2-5; TRBD1 aligns across 10 bases. The DNA matches TRBJ2-7 better at its end, which makes the J call doubtful. The germline gives CDR1 SGHDT, CDR2 YYEEEE. The CDR3 totals 14 residues. The CDR3 spells CASSLGDRGYEQYF. In DNA, the CDR3 is TGTGCCAGCAGCTTGGGGGACAGGGGTTACGAGCAGTACTTC.

The chain joins TRBV28 to TRBJ2-7; 9 positions agree with TRBD2. The length of the CDR3 is 16 residues. Losses at the gene ends were 5 bases for V and 5 bases for J; bases not matched to a gene: 13. CDR1 and CDR2 from the germline V gene are MDHEN and SYDVKM. The CDR3: CASSPPRGSGSNEQYF. The DNA for the CDR3 is TGTGCCAGCAGTCCACCCCGGGGTAGCGGGAGCAACGAGCAGTACTTC.

The V and J genes are TRBV29-1 and TRBJ1-3; 11 positions match TRBD1. Trimming removed 4 bases from V and 7 bases from J; junction bases left unmatched: 3. Germline V CDR1 and CDR2: SQVTM, ANQGSEA. CDR3 size: 13 residues. CDR3 residues: CSVVGTGGNTIYF. Here the CDR3 DNA reads TGCAGCGTTGTCGGGACAGGGGGGAACACCATATATTTT.

The chain couples TRBV6-5 to TRBJ2-3; unclear D gene. Germline loops: CDR1 MNHEY, CDR2 SVGAGI. CDR3 size: 15 residues. V was pared by 6 bases and J by 0 bases, with 13 bases between. As DNA, the CDR3 is TGTGCCAGCAGATCAACCTATACTAGCACAGATACGCAGTATTTT. Its protein is CASRSTYTSTDTQYF.

The J gene is TRBJ1-5, the V gene TRBV27; TRBD1 might be the D (5 bases). The V gene lost 6 bases and the J gene lost 5 bases, with 14 bases spanning the gap. The CDR3 totals 14 residues. Germline V gene sequence: CDR1 MNHEY, CDR2 SMNVEV (reference sequence). CDR3 bases: TGTGCCAGCAGCCACGGGCGGGGGGATCAGCCCCAGCATTTT. This encodes CASSHGRGDQPQHF.

The chain recombines TRBV19 with TRBJ2-4, with D maybe TRBD2 (5 bases). In germline, CDR1 is LNHDA, CDR2 SQIVND (reference sequence). V was pared by 6 bases and J by 4 bases, with 16 bases between. This CDR3 is 15 amino acids long. The CDR3 DNA follows: TGTGCCAGTAGATACTCTCCGGAGGCTAAAAACATTCAGTACTTC. Amino acids: CASRYSPEAKNIQYF.